The rows below give T cell receptor beta chains drawn from one sample of a study of early stage breast cancer tumors. Generated by immunoSEQ multiplex PCR, the TCRdb table keeps only in-frame clones and is missing some. The sample contains some 8,000 clones, roughly 80% of which appear only once. The sequencing sample was made of normal breast tissue next to the tumor. All receptors come from a person in their sixties or seventies with breast cancer. The CDR3 runs from the conserved cysteine through the conserved F or W. D genes are given only for firm matches. Not all rows give a size; the values are once, few, many and, for expanded clones, a class.

clone_size	v_call	cdr3_length	j_call	d_call	cdr3_nt	cdr3_aa
.	TRBV7-8	12	TRBJ2-2	.	TGTGCCAGCAGCCCCGGTCACGGGGAGCTGTTTTTT	CASSPGHGELFF
few	TRBV6-5	14	TRBJ2-7	TRBD2	TGTGCCAGCAGTTACGGGACTAGCGGCTACGAGCAGTACTTC	CASSYGTSGYEQYF
.	TRBV6-5	13	TRBJ1-2	TRBD1	TGTGCCAGCAGTTACCGACAGGGTTTGGGCTACACCTTC	CASSYRQGLGYTF
.	TRBV7-6	14	TRBJ2-1	.	TGTGCCAGCAGCTTAGCCCTGGGCTACAATGAGCAGTTCTTC	CASSLALGYNEQFF
.	TRBV19	12	TRBJ2-1	.	TGTGCCAGTAGTAACCAGGTCAATGAGCAGTTCTTC	CASSNQVNEQFF
.	TRBV5-8	15	TRBJ2-1	.	TGTGCCAGCAGCATCCGACTAGTTTCCCCGAATGAGCAGTTCTTC	CASSIRLVSPNEQFF
.	TRBV18	15	TRBJ1-1	TRBD1	TGTGCCAGCTCACCCGCAGGGGGGGGGAACACTGAAGCTTTCTTT	CASSPAGGGNTEAFF
once	TRBV5-1	14	TRBJ2-7	.	TGCGCCAGCAGCTTGGGGGGACTGAACTACGAGCAGTACTTC	CASSLGGLNYEQYF
once	TRBV5-1	20	TRBJ2-1	.	TGCGCCAGCAGCTTGGTTTCACGGTTGCGGACACAACTCACACACAATGAGCAGTTCTTC	CASSLVSRLRTQLTHNEQFF
.	TRBV7-9	12	TRBJ2-7	.	TGTGCCAGCAGCTTAGGCTCCTACGAGCAGTACTTC	CASSLGSYEQYF